Described below is a single TCR beta chain sequence and its context. TCRdb's table, derived via immunoSEQ multiplex PCR, lists solely in-frame clones and lacks some. The table records 45,000 to 70,000 clones, 92% of them present only once. The source of the sample is a study of T cell changes during pregnancy in multiple sclerosis. The CDR3 has 16 residues. V lost 1 base, J lost 8 bases, and 8 bases stayed unmatched. Per the germline V gene, CDR1 is SGHRS and CDR2 is YFSETQ. The sequence derives from a female donor with multiple sclerosis, enrolled in a pregnancy study. This specimen consisted of CD4+ T cells from peripheral blood mononuclear cells, obtained in the second trimester of pregnancy. V and J are TRBV5-1 and TRBJ2-1; 11 bases are shared with TRBD1. In nucleotides, the CDR3 is TGCGCCAGCAGCTTGATTCGGACAGGGGGCGGAGATGAGCAGTTCTTC. This translates into CASSLIRTGGGDEQFF.